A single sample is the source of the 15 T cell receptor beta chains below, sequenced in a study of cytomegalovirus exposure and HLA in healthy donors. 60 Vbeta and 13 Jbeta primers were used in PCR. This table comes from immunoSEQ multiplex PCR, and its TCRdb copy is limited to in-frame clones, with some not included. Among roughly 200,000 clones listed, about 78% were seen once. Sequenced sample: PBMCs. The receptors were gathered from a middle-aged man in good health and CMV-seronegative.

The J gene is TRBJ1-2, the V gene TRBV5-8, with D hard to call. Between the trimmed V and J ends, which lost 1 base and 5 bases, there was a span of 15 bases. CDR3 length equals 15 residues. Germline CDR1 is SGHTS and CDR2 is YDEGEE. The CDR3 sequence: CASSLYARWIYGYTF. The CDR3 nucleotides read TGTGCCAGCAGCTTGTATGCCAGGTGGATTTATGGCTACACCTTC.

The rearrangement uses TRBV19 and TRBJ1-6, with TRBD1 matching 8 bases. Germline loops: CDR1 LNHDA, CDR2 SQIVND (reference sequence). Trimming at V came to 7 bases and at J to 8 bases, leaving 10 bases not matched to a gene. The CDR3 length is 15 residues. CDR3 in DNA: TGTGCCAGTATATCAGGACAGGGAACGGATTCACCCCTCCACTTT. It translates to CASISGQGTDSPLHF.

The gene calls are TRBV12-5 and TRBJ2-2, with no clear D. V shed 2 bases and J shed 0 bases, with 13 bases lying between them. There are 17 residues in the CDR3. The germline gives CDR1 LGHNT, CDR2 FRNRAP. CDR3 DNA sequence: TGTGCTAGTGGTTTGCCACGGAGCTCAGCGAACACCGGGGAGCTGTTTTTT. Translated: CASGLPRSSANTGELFF.

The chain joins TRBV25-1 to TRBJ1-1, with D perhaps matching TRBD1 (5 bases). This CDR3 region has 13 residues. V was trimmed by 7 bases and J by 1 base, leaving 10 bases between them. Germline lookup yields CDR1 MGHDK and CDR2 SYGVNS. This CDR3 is CASTLTGNTEAFF. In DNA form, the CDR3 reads TGTGCCAGCACCTTAACAGGGAACACTGAAGCTTTCTTT. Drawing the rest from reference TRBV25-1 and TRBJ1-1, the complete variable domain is EADIYQTPRYLVIGTGKKITLECSQTMGHDKMYWYQQDPGMELHLIHYSYGVNSTEKGDLSSESTVSRIRTEHFPLTLESARPSHTSQYLCASTLTGNTEAFFGQGTRLTVV.

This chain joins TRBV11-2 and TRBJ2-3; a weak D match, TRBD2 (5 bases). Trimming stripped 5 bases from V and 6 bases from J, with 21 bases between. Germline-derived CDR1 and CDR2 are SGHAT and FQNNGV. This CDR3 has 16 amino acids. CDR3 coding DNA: TGTGCCAGCAGCCCACCCCAAACTAGGGTTGGGGATACGCAGTATTTT. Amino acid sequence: CASSPPQTRVGDTQYF.

CDR3 sequence: CAISLSQGVRGYTF. DNA of the CDR3: TGTGCCATCAGCTTATCACAGGGGGTACGCGGCTACACCTTC. The chain uses TRBV10-3 and TRBJ1-2; the match to TRBD1 covers 8 bases. After removal of 6 bases from V and 8 bases from J, the junction contained 11 bases not matched to a gene. The CDR3 runs to 14 residues. Germline V gives CDR1 ENHRY, CDR2 SYGVKD.

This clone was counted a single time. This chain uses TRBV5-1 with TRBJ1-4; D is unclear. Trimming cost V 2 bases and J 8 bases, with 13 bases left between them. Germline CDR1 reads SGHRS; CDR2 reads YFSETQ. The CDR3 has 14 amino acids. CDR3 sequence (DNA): TGCGCCAGCAGCTTCCAACATCGGGGAGAAAAACTGTTTTTT. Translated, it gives CASSFQHRGEKLFF.

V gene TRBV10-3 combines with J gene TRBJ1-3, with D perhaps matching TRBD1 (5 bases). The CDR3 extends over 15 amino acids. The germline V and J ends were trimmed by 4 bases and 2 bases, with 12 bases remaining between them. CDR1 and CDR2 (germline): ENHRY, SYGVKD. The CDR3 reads CAISGSRAAGNTIYF. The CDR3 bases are TGTGCCATCAGTGGGAGCAGGGCTGCTGGAAACACCATATATTTT.

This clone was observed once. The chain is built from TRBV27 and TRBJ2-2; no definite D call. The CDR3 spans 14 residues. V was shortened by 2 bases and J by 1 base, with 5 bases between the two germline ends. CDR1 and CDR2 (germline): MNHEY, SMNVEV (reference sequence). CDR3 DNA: TGTGCCAGCAGTTTACAGTGGAACACCGGGGAGCTGTTTTTT. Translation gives CASSLQWNTGELFF.

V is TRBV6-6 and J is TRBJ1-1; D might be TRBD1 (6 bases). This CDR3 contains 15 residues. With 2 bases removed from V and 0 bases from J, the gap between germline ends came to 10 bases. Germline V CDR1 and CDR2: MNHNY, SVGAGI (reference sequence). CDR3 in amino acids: CASSYGQKMNTEAFF. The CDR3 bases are TGTGCCAGCAGTTACGGACAGAAGATGAACACTGAAGCTTTCTTT.

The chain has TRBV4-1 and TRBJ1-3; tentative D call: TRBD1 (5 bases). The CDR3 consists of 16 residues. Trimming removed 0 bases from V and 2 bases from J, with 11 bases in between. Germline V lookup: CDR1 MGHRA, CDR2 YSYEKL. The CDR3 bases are TGCGCCAGCAGCCAAGATGCAGGGAACGCTGGAAACACCATATATTTT. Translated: CASSQDAGNAGNTIYF.

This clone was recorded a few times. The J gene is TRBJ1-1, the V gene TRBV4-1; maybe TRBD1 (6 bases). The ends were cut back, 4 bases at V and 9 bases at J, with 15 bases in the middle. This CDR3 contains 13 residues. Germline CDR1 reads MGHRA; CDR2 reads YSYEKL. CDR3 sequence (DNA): TGCGCCAGCAGCCCGGGGGGGGCGGAACAAGCTTTCTTT. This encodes CASSPGGAEQAFF.

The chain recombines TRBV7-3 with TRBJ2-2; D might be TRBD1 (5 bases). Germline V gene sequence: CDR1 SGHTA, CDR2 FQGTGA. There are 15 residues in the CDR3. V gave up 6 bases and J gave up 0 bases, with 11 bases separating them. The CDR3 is CASSPQGSNTGELFF. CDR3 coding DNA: TGTGCCAGCAGTCCCCAGGGCTCGAACACCGGGGAGCTGTTTTTT. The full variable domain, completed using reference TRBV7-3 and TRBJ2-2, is GAGVSQTPSNKVTEKGKYVELRCDPISGHTALYWYRQSLGQGPEFLIYFQGTGAADDSGLPNDRFFAVRPEGSVSTLKIQRTERGDSAVYLCASSPQGSNTGELFFGEGSRLTVL.

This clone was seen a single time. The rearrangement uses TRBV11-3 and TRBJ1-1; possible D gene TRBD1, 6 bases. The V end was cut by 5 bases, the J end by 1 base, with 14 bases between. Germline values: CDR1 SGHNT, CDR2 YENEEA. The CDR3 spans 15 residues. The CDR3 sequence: CASSIRQESNTEAFF. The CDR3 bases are TGTGCCAGCAGCATCAGACAGGAATCGAACACTGAAGCTTTCTTT.

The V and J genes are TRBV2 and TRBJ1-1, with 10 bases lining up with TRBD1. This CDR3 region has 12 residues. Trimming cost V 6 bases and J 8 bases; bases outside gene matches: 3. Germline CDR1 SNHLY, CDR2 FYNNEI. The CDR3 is CASSQTGGEAFF. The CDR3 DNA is TGTGCCAGCAGCCAGACAGGGGGCGAAGCTTTCTTT.